This TCR beta chain originates from a study of early T cells in non-severe SARS-CoV-2 infection. This clonotype was seen ten or more times. Each cDNA molecule carried a unique molecular identifier. In TCRdb, the 5' RACE reads were re-called with MiXCR into one record per CDR3 protein. The sample carries around 80,000 distinct CDR3 sequences, about an eighth recorded once. V dropped 6 bases and J dropped 1 base, with 11 bases sitting between them. Germline CDR1 is DFQATT and CDR2 is SNEGSKA (reference sequence). This CDR3 contains 13 residues. This chain uses TRBV20-1 with TRBJ2-3; unclear D gene. Sequenced sample: whole blood. The clonotype comes from an adult who was a healthcare worker with PCR-confirmed SARS-CoV-2 infection or an uninfected control (not recorded which). The DNA of the CDR3 is TGCAGTGCCAGGTGGCAGCGCACAGATACGCAGTATTTT. It specifies CSARWQRTDTQYF.